The 23 T cell receptor beta chains below were found in one sample sequenced in a study of blood T cells in healthy people across ages. Alongside a J-beta primer mix, a sample-barcoded 5' primer served in a second PCR lasting roughly 7 to 11 cycles. TCRdb redid the calling of the 5' RACE reads with MiXCR, one entry per CDR3 protein. This sample has more than 800,000 distinct CDR3 sequences, with about 28% found just once. Input material: blood. These receptors were taken from a woman at least 80 years old in good health.

This sequence joins TRBV20-1 and TRBJ2-1, with 10 positions matching TRBD2. Germline trimming cut 5 bases from V and 8 bases from J; bases unmatched to any gene: 9. CDR3 length equals 14 residues. Per germline, CDR1 DFQATT and CDR2 SNEGSKA (reference sequence). CDR3 sequence: CSASPGLATDEQFF. CDR3 nucleotide sequence: TGCAGTGCTTCCCCGGGACTAGCGACGGATGAGCAGTTCTTC.

This clonotype was observed a handful of times. The V and J genes are TRBV2 and TRBJ2-5; 7 positions match TRBD1. The germline gives CDR1 SNHLY, CDR2 FYNNEI. The CDR3 has 14 residues. After removal of 5 bases from V and 11 bases from J, the junction contained 14 bases not matched to a gene. The DNA of the CDR3 is TGTGCCAGCAGTCTTGCTAGGGACAGTCCGAAGCAGTACTTC. This codes for CASSLARDSPKQYF.

In this sample, this clonotype turned up many times. The chain combines TRBV6-2 or TRBV6-3 with TRBJ2-7; D is uncertain. Germline CDR1 is MNHEY and CDR2 is SVGEGT. The CDR3 spans 16 residues. V was pared by 0 bases and J by 0 bases, with 12 bases between. In nucleotides, the CDR3 is TGTGCCAGCAGTTACTCTCGGGTAGACTTCTCCTACGAGCAGTACTTC. This translates into CASSYSRVDFSYEQYF.

In regard to this clonotype: One base away lies a much larger clone, so this may be a sequencing read error. The rearrangement uses TRBV3-1 and TRBJ2-7; D not certain. V shed 2 bases and J shed 6 bases, with 8 bases lying between them. The CDR3 runs 12 residues. Per germline, CDR1 LGHDT and CDR2 YNNKEL (reference sequence). The CDR3 sequence: CASSQSRIEQYF. The CDR3 region has the DNA TGTGCCAGCAGCCAAAGCCGGATCGAGCAGTACTTC.

This clonotype has a handful of counts. This rearrangement joins TRBV9 to TRBJ1-6, with 7 positions matching TRBD1. J gave up 9 bases and V 0 bases, and 3 bases lay outside the gene matches. CDR3 length: 14 amino acids. Looked up from germline, CDR1 is SGDLS and CDR2 is YYNGEE. CDR3 nucleotide sequence: TGTGCCAGCAGCGTAGGACAGGGCATTTCACCCCTCCACTTT. As protein: CASSVGQGISPLHF.

This clonotype was detected many times. The V gene is TRBV20-1, the J gene TRBJ2-7; 8 positions agree with TRBD1. After removal of 1 base from V and 5 bases from J, the junction contained 4 bases not matched to a gene. The CDR3 is 13 amino acids. From germline, CDR1 is DFQATT and CDR2 SNEGSKA (reference sequence). The CDR3 DNA is TGCAGTGCTAGAGTCCCAGGGGGCGACGAGCAGTACTTC. This codes for CSARVPGGDEQYF.

J is TRBJ2-7 and V is TRBV6-5, with a weak D call TRBD1 (6 bases). Germline CDR1 is MNHEY and CDR2 is SVGAGI. V shed 6 bases and J shed 5 bases, with 11 bases lying between them. This CDR3 is built from 12 residues. DNA for the CDR3: TGTGCCAGCAGAGCCGGGACACACGAGCAGTACTTC. This codes for CASRAGTHEQYF.

As to this clonotype: A clone one base away is much larger, so this may be a read error. The CDR3 protein is CANSHRASERDTQYF. For the CDR3, the DNA is TGCGCCAACAGCCACCGGGCTAGTGAGAGAGATACGCAGTATTTT. V gene TRBV4-3 combines with J gene TRBJ2-3; D ambiguous. CDR3 length: 15 amino acids. The germline gives CDR1 LGHNA, CDR2 YSLEER.

Of note for this clonotype: A much larger clone differs by one base, so this may be a read error. This chain links TRBV12-3 or TRBV12-4 with TRBJ2-7, with 12 bases that match TRBD2. Unmatched junction bases numbered 9, after V lost 5 bases and J lost 7 bases. The CDR3 totals 15 residues. Here the CDR3 reads CASSPTSGGKNEQYF. CDR3 DNA sequence: TGTGCCAGCAGTCCAACTAGCGGGGGGAAGAATGAGCAGTACTTC.

Many counts were recorded for this clonotype. The V call is TRBV7-2, the J call TRBJ2-7, with D tentatively TRBD1 (6 bases). CDR1 and CDR2 from the germline V gene are SGHTA and FQGNSA. The CDR3 is 13 amino acids. The germline V and J ends were trimmed by 5 bases and 6 bases, with 14 bases remaining between them. The CDR3 nucleotides are TGTGCCAGCAGCCGCCAGGGGCTTGTCGAGCAGTACTTC. Protein product: CASSRQGLVEQYF.

This clonotype was seen a handful of times. The V gene is TRBV3-1, the J gene TRBJ1-2; D gene uncertain. This CDR3 is built from 13 residues. The ends were cut back, 7 bases at V and 1 base at J, with 10 bases in the middle. The germline CDR1 and CDR2 sequences are LGHDT and YNNKEL (reference sequence). The CDR3, as DNA: TGTGCCAGCAATAATGGGGATAACTATGGCTACACCTTC. Amino acids: CASNNGDNYGYTF. The complete variable domain, with remaining parts taken from reference TRBV3-1 and TRBJ1-2, reads DTAVSQTPKYLVTQMGNDKSIKCEQNLGHDTMYWYKQDSKKFLKIMFSYNNKELIINETVPNRFSPKSPDKAHLNLHINSLELGDSAVYFCASNNGDNYGYTFGSGTRLTVV.

This clonotype has just a few counts. This chain links TRBV20-1 with TRBJ1-4, with 9 bases lining up with TRBD1. The junction had 4 bases not matched to a gene; V was cut back by 4 bases and J by 7 bases. The CDR3 has 13 residues. Germline V CDR1 and CDR2: DFQATT, SNEGSKA (reference sequence). CDR3 in DNA: TGCAGTGCTATTCCGGGACAGGGTGAAAAACTGTTTTTT. Translation: CSAIPGQGEKLFF.

This clonotype was seen once. The chain recombines TRBV20-1 with TRBJ2-7; 7 nucleotides agree with TRBD1. The CDR3 length is 13 residues. Unmatched junction bases numbered 2, after V lost 0 bases and J lost 3 bases. Germline-derived CDR1 and CDR2 are DFQATT and SNEGSKA (reference sequence). CDR3: CSARDDRVYEQYF. DNA for the CDR3: TGCAGTGCTAGAGATGACAGGGTCTACGAGCAGTACTTC.

The chain employs TRBV12-3 or TRBV12-4 and TRBJ1-2; no clear D gene. The CDR3 consists of 14 residues. The germline V and J ends were trimmed by 1 base and 3 bases, with 9 bases remaining between them. CDR3 residues: CASSLGLRDYGYTF. CDR3 DNA: TGTGCCAGCAGTTTAGGGCTCCGGGACTATGGCTACACCTTC.

The chain uses TRBV28 and TRBJ2-2; 8 nucleotides match TRBD1. Germline V gene lookup returns CDR1 MDHEN and CDR2 SYDVKM. J lost 4 bases, V lost 6 bases, and 10 bases had no gene match. This CDR3 has 16 amino acids. CDR3 region: CASRPGQGRATGELFF. The CDR3 region has the DNA TGTGCCAGCAGACCCGGACAGGGCCGGGCCACCGGGGAGCTGTTTTTT. Variable domain in full (rest from reference TRBV28 and TRBJ2-2): DVKVTQSSRYLVKRTGEKVFLECVQDMDHENMFWYRQDPGLGLRLIYFSYDVKMKEKGDIPEGYSVSREKKERFSLILESASTNQTSMYLCASRPGQGRATGELFFGEGSRLTVL.

This clonotype appeared many times. J is TRBJ2-3 and V is TRBV28, with D unresolved. This CDR3 comprises 16 residues. CDR1 is MDHEN, CDR2 SYDVKM, per germline. V gave up 5 bases and J gave up 0 bases, with 15 bases separating them. This CDR3 is CASSMIGIRSTDTQYF. CDR3 nucleotide sequence: TGTGCCAGCAGTATGATCGGAATCCGTAGCACAGATACGCAGTATTTT.

This clonotype showed up many times. The J gene is TRBJ2-3, the V gene TRBV2; tentative D call: TRBD1 (5 bases). The CDR3 has 14 residues. Per germline, CDR1 SNHLY and CDR2 FYNNEI. V shed 5 bases and J shed 0 bases, with 9 bases lying between them. DNA of the CDR3: TGTGCCAGCAGTTCGACAGCTAGCACAGATACGCAGTATTTT. It specifies CASSSTASTDTQYF.

This chain links TRBV20-1 with TRBJ2-5, with TRBD2 as a possible D gene (5 bases). Germline-derived CDR1 and CDR2 are DFQATT and SNEGSKA (reference sequence). V shed 0 bases and J shed 13 bases, with 21 bases lying between them. This CDR3 spans 14 amino acids. In DNA, the CDR3 is TGCAGTGCTAGAGATGTGGATAGCTTGGAGGTTGGGTACTTC. Its translation: CSARDVDSLEVGYF.

In this sample, this clonotype turned up a few times. This chain links TRBV12-3 or TRBV12-4 with TRBJ2-2; unclear D gene. The CDR3 length is 13 residues. Trimming removed 6 bases at V and 6 bases at J, with 11 bases between. The CDR3: CASSLKPSGELFF. The CDR3 nucleotides read TGTGCCAGCAGCCTAAAGCCTTCCGGGGAGCTGTTTTTT.

J is TRBJ1-1 and V is TRBV18, with D maybe TRBD1 (6 bases). Germline CDR1 KGHSH, CDR2 LQKENI. V gave up 6 bases and J gave up 10 bases, with 24 bases separating them. The CDR3 contains 15 residues. CDR3 protein: CASSPGTPGEGGAFF. The CDR3 DNA reads TGTGCCAGCTCTCCCGGGACACCGGGGGAAGGTGGAGCTTTCTTT.

The chain is built from TRBV5-4 and TRBJ2-7; possibly TRBD1 or TRBD2 for D (5 bases each). Germline CDR1 is SGHNT and CDR2 is YYREEE (reference sequence). The V and J ends lost 5 bases and 6 bases respectively, with 21 bases between them. This CDR3 has 15 amino acids. In DNA, the CDR3 is TGTGCCAGCAGGGCGCTTGGCGTCGGGACCTCCGAGCAGTACTTC. It encodes CASRALGVGTSEQYF.

As DNA, the CDR3 is TGTGCCAGCAGTGTCGACAGAATCGCCCTTTCACCCCTCCACTTT. Protein sequence: CASSVDRIALSPLHF. The chain is built from TRBV28 and TRBJ1-6; the D gene is possibly TRBD1 (5 bases). The V and J ends lost 5 bases and 9 bases respectively, with 17 bases between them. CDR3 size: 15 residues. Germline-derived CDR1 and CDR2 are MDHEN and SYDVKM.

This clonotype was counted at least ten times. This sequence joins TRBV7-2 and TRBJ1-2, with D perhaps matching TRBD1 (5 bases). Trimming removed 0 bases from V and 6 bases from J, with 20 bases in between. The CDR3 has 17 residues. Germline V gene sequence: CDR1 SGHTA, CDR2 FQGNSA. CDR3 protein: CASSLAQGMKISDGYTF. Written as DNA, the CDR3 is TGTGCCAGCAGCTTAGCCCAGGGAATGAAAATTTCCGATGGCTACACCTTC.